A selection of T cell receptor beta chains follows, all from one sample in a study of T-cell memory formation after mild COVID-19. TCRdb reprocessed the 5' RACE reads via MiXCR and lists one record per CDR3 protein. The sample comprises 350,000 to 500,000 distinct CDR3 sequences, 20% of which are singletons, and 7.5% to 9.5% rests with the top ten. The sequenced sample was PBMCs or a T cell subset sorted from them (not recorded which). The receptors here all came from an adult woman who had mild COVID-19 (a few samples of this study predate the infection). Cell type and time point are not known. Both conserved end residues are part of each CDR3. The D gene is left open where the match is weak. Clone size is not always given. Where it is, it says once, few, many or a class for expanded clones.

j_call d_call clone_size v_call cdr3_aa cdr3_nt
TRBJ1-6 - - TRBV7-3 CASSLIPGSSPLHF TGTGCCAGCAGCTTAATCCCAGGGTCGTCACCCCTCCACTTT
TRBJ1-2 TRBD1 - TRBV27 CASSPGTGGAITYGYTF TGTGCCAGCAGTCCGGGGACAGGGGGTGCGATTACCTATGGCTACACCTTC
TRBJ2-1 TRBD2 - TRBV29-1 CSVGVSGRPSEEQFF TGCAGCGTTGGTGTTAGCGGGAGGCCATCGGAGGAGCAGTTCTTC
TRBJ1-5 - few TRBV7-8 CASSESGIAIQPQHF TGTGCCAGCAGCGAGAGTGGGATCGCAATTCAGCCCCAGCATTTT
TRBJ2-7 - - TRBV28 CASRPAGAGAPYEQYF TGTGCCAGCAGGCCCGCGGGGGCGGGAGCCCCGTACGAGCAGTACTTC
TRBJ1-1 - - TRBV4-2 CASSSRFGGNTEAFF TGTGCCAGCAGCTCCCGTTTTGGAGGGAACACTGAAGCTTTCTTT
TRBJ1-1 - few TRBV7-2 CASSMGIEAFF TGTGCCAGCAGCATGGGAATTGAAGCTTTCTTT
TRBJ1-1 - - TRBV3-1 CASSAMTEAFF TGTGCCAGCAGCGCCATGACTGAAGCTTTCTTT
TRBJ1-1 - - TRBV7-9 CASSPPGSTEAFF TGTGCCAGCAGCCCGCCGGGGAGCACTGAAGCTTTCTTT
TRBJ2-5 TRBD2 - TRBV13 CASSRLAGGLGQETQYF TGTGCCAGCAGCCGACTAGCGGGAGGGCTAGGCCAAGAGACCCAGTACTTC
TRBJ2-7 TRBD2 few TRBV10-3 CAISEGGGRTYEQYF TGTGCCATCAGTGAGGGCGGCGGGAGGACCTACGAGCAGTACTTC
TRBJ2-1 - few TRBV24-1 CATSDFGGSYNEQFF TGTGCCACCAGTGATTTTGGGGGCTCCTACAATGAGCAGTTCTTC
TRBJ2-2 - few TRBV5-4 CASSSLGELFF TGTGCCAGCAGCTCCCTGGGGGAGCTGTTTTTT
TRBJ2-5 - - TRBV7-9 CASSPTVQEAQYF TGTGCCAGCAGCCCGACGGTGCAAGAGGCCCAGTACTTC
TRBJ2-1 - - TRBV7-7 CASSLGLRDEQFF TGTGCTAGCAGCCTGGGACTGAGGGACGAGCAGTTCTTC
TRBJ2-1 TRBD1 many TRBV7-2 CASSSRDRGEQFF TGTGCCAGCAGCAGCCGGGACAGGGGTGAGCAGTTCTTC
TRBJ2-5 - - TRBV3-1 CASSPPLGHQETQYF TGTGCCAGCAGCCCTCCTCTGGGCCACCAAGAGACCCAGTACTTC
TRBJ2-7 - - TRBV3-1 CASSQSSGGSYEQYF TGTGCCAGCAGCCAAAGTAGCGGTGGCTCCTACGAGCAGTACTTC
TRBJ2-5 - - TRBV11-2 CASSLSAGNQETQYF TGTGCCAGCAGCTTGTCCGCCGGCAACCAAGAGACCCAGTACTTC
TRBJ2-1 - - TRBV5-4 CASTSRKFGSYNEQFF TGTGCCAGCACCTCCCGGAAGTTCGGTTCCTACAATGAGCAGTTCTTC
TRBJ2-7 TRBD1 - TRBV7-2 CASSRQGGATYEQYF TGTGCCAGCAGCCGACAGGGGGGCGCTACCTACGAGCAGTACTTC
TRBJ1-6 TRBD1 - TRBV28 CASSWGQRSPHF TGTGCCAGCAGTTGGGGACAGCGGAGTCCCCACTTT
TRBJ1-2 - - TRBV7-9 CASSGKGVGYTF TGTGCCAGCAGCGGAAAAGGGGTCGGCTACACCTTC
TRBJ2-3 - few TRBV7-2 CASSLGITLDTQYF TGTGCCAGCAGCTTAGGGATCACGCTAGATACGCAGTATTTT
TRBJ1-2 - - TRBV12-3/TRBV12-4 CASSQRGGSTNYGYTF TGTGCCAGCAGTCAACGAGGGGGATCCACTAACTATGGCTACACCTTC
TRBJ2-7 TRBD2 many TRBV5-1 CASSGSGTSSYEQYF TGCGCCAGCAGCGGGTCCGGGACTAGCTCCTACGAGCAGTACTTC
TRBJ2-7 TRBD1 - TRBV3-1 CASSLGQGALEQYF TGTGCCAGCAGCCTCGGACAGGGGGCCCTCGAGCAGTACTTC
TRBJ2-1 - - TRBV11-2 CASSLLVVNNFNEQFF TGTGCCAGCAGCCTCTTGGTGGTAAATAACTTCAATGAGCAGTTCTTC
TRBJ1-1 - few TRBV20-1 CSARDEGSPNTEAFF TGCAGTGCTAGAGATGAGGGCAGCCCGAACACTGAAGCTTTCTTT
TRBJ1-1 - few TRBV7-9 CASSSKQGYDTEAFF TGTGCCAGCAGCTCGAAGCAGGGATACGACACTGAAGCTTTCTTT
TRBJ1-1 - few TRBV25-1 CASSEYVDERGNTEAFF TGTGCCAGCAGTGAATACGTTGACGAAAGGGGGAACACTGAAGCTTTCTTT
TRBJ2-3 - - TRBV2 CASSEMGAGGTDTQYF TGTGCCAGCAGTGAAATGGGGGCAGGGGGGACAGATACGCAGTATTTT
TRBJ2-5 TRBD2 - TRBV6-4 CASSRLAGNVETQYF TGTGCCAGCAGCCGACTAGCGGGAAATGTAGAGACCCAGTACTTC
TRBJ1-1 TRBD1 few TRBV29-1 CSVAGQGGGAFF TGCAGCGTTGCCGGACAGGGCGGGGGAGCTTTCTTT
TRBJ1-1 - - TRBV11-2 CASSLAEGVSTEAFF TGTGCCAGCAGCTTAGCGGAGGGCGTGAGCACTGAAGCTTTCTTT
TRBJ2-1 TRBD2 few TRBV6-6 CASSSRLAGELNEQFF TGTGCCAGCAGTTCCCGACTAGCGGGAGAGCTGAATGAGCAGTTCTTC
TRBJ1-4 TRBD1 - TRBV5-1 CASSPDRVFGEKLFF TGCGCCAGCAGCCCCGACAGGGTTTTTGGTGAAAAACTGTTTTTT
TRBJ2-1 TRBD2 - TRBV10-3 CAIREPTSGSFEQFF TGTGCCATCAGGGAGCCGACTAGCGGGAGCTTTGAGCAGTTCTTC
TRBJ2-1 - - TRBV24-1 CATSDGALGYNEQFF TGTGCCACCAGTGATGGGGCCCTGGGGTACAATGAGCAGTTCTTC
TRBJ1-1 - - TRBV6-2/TRBV6-3 CASSYNRPNTEAFF TGTGCCAGCAGTTACAACAGGCCCAACACTGAAGCTTTCTTT
TRBJ1-1 - once TRBV10-3 CAISESDGSNTEAFF TGTGCCATCAGTGAGTCGGATGGGTCGAACACTGAAGCTTTCTTT
TRBJ2-1 TRBD2 few TRBV15 CATSRDLAGGLANEQFF TGTGCCACCAGCAGAGATCTAGCGGGAGGTTTGGCCAATGAGCAGTTCTTC
TRBJ2-7 TRBD1 - TRBV12-3/TRBV12-4 CASLRQGASNEQYF TGTGCCAGCCTCAGACAGGGGGCATCGAATGAGCAGTACTTC
TRBJ2-2 - - TRBV7-7 CASSPRVGTGELFF TGTGCCAGCAGCCCCCGAGTGGGTACCGGGGAGCTGTTTTTT
TRBJ2-1 - many TRBV11-2 CASSLAAGTLYNEQFF TGTGCCAGCAGCTTAGCAGCTGGAACCCTCTACAATGAGCAGTTCTTC
TRBJ2-7 TRBD1 few TRBV13 CASSHTGTGIYEQYF TGTGCCAGCAGCCATACCGGGACAGGGATCTACGAGCAGTACTTC
TRBJ1-6 - few TRBV20-1 CSAHSPLHF TGCAGTGCTCATTCACCCCTCCACTTT
TRBJ1-1 - - TRBV2 CASSGDGFTEAFF TGTGCCAGCAGTGGGGACGGGTTCACTGAAGCTTTCTTT
TRBJ2-7 - - TRBV21-1 CASSKGWGAPDSYEQYF TGTGCCAGCAGCAAAGGATGGGGGGCCCCTGACTCCTACGAGCAGTACTTC
TRBJ1-2 - - TRBV9 CASSVLRDGYTF TGTGCCAGCAGCGTCCTCAGGGACGGCTACACCTTC
TRBJ1-1 - - TRBV7-9 CASSTTGSTEAFF TGTGCCAGCAGCACTACAGGGTCCACTGAAGCTTTCTTT
TRBJ2-4 TRBD1 - TRBV12-3/TRBV12-4 CASSSGQGVKNIQYF TGTGCCAGCAGCTCGGGACAGGGGGTAAAAAACATTCAGTACTTC
TRBJ1-1 - few TRBV5-1 CASSSAGTLNTEAFF TGCGCCAGCAGCTCGGCGGGGACTCTGAACACTGAAGCTTTCTTT
TRBJ2-5 - few TRBV7-9 CASSLAELIQETQYF TGTGCCAGCAGCTTAGCGGAACTTATACAAGAGACCCAGTACTTC
TRBJ2-1 TRBD1 - TRBV9 CASSNLDRGNEQFF TGTGCCAGCAGCAACCTGGACAGGGGGAATGAGCAGTTCTTC